The entry that follows covers one T cell receptor (beta chain) sequence. This sample was included in a study of blood T cell repertoires in COVID-19. Across the whole study: Samples representing acute and convalescent COVID-19 were sourced from the United States, Italy and Spain. PBMCs, B-cell-depleted T cells, or T cells were the source of the cDNA or gDNA that made up the material.

Original analysis: Amplifying reference gene primers gave estimates of nucleated cell counts. Sequencing was performed with immunoSEQ multiplex PCR; in TCRdb, only in-frame clones are kept and a portion is missing. V and J calls and clone size are those listed in that table; D and trimming were worked out from the DNA. This table holds 150,000 or so clones, around 84% found once. V shed 2 bases and J shed 3 bases, with 3 bases lying between them. CDR1 and CDR2 (germline): WSHSY, SAAADI. This CDR3 contains 12 residues. Material for sequencing was peripheral blood. The receptor comes from a woman aged 60-75 years with acute or convalescent COVID-19. This chain uses TRBV10-2 with TRBJ2-3; D call uncertain. As DNA, the CDR3 is TGCGCCAGCAGTGAGCCTACAGATACGCAGTATTTT. Its protein product is CASSEPTDTQYF.